These T cell receptor beta chains were read from a single sample in a study of T-cell reconstitution after alpha-beta-depleted transplantation in children. TCRdb called the PCR reads again in MiXCR, with one record for every CDR3 protein. The sample carries 670,000 or so distinct CDR3 sequences, around 14% recorded once. The input for sequencing was PBMCs, taken before TCRalphabeta/CD19-depleted stem cell transplant. The source is a girl aged 2 to 9 with congenital amegakaryocytic thrombocytopenia, due to receive a stem cell transplant. Each CDR3 is given with its conserved first and last residue. A D gene is named only where the DNA matches it firmly. Some rows have no size entry. The others give once, few or many, or a class for an expanded clone.

>TRBJ1-4|-|TRBV2|-|13
TGTGCCAGCAGTGTGGGAGCCGGGGAAAAACTGTTTTTT
CASSVGAGEKLFF
>TRBJ2-2|-|TRBV10-1|many|14
TGCGCCAGCAGAGCTGGAACGAACACCGGGGAGCTGTTTTTT
CASRAGTNTGELFF
>TRBJ1-2|TRBD1|TRBV9|many|16
TGTGCCAGCAGCGTGCTGCCGGGACAGGGAAACTATGGCTACACCTTC
CASSVLPGQGNYGYTF
>TRBJ2-7|-|TRBV5-1|many|15
TGCGCCAGCAGCCGGGAAGACAGGTCCTCCTACGAGCAGTACTTC
CASSREDRSSYEQYF
>TRBJ1-1|-|TRBV20-1|many|13
TGCAGTGCTAGAGTCCAGCAGAACACTGAAGCTTTCTTT
CSARVQQNTEAFF
>TRBJ2-3|TRBD2|TRBV5-1|many|16
TGCGCCAGCAGCGCCCTAGCGGGAGAGGTTTCAGATACGCAGTATTTT
CASSALAGEVSDTQYF
>TRBJ2-1|TRBD2|TRBV10-3|-|16
TGTGCCATCAGTGAGCCCGGGACTAGCGGGAGCGGCGAGCAGTTCTTC
CAISEPGTSGSGEQFF
>TRBJ2-7|-|TRBV3-1|-|13
TGTGCCAGCAGCCGGGTGCTGTTTGACGAGCAGTACTTC
CASSRVLFDEQYF
>TRBJ1-5|-|TRBV19|-|14
TGTGCCAGTAGCCGGGGAATTGTTGGTCAGCCCCAGCATTTT
CASSRGIVGQPQHF
>TRBJ2-3|-|TRBV20-1|many|13
TGCAGTGCTAGAGTCCACCAGGGCGACAATCAGGCATTT
CSARVHQGDNQAF